This record looks at one T cell receptor (beta chain) sequence and its context. Antigen: not known. For each patient, 1 to 8 samples were obtained, pretreatment and on-treatment. These data are taken from a study of PD-L1 blockade in urothelial cancer. About the study: Patients had been given 0 to 3 earlier chemotherapy regimens.

Study-wide results and caveats: By 3 weeks, tumor-associated blood clones had expanded more in durable-benefit patients.

Using immunoSEQ multiplex PCR, the repertoire was profiled, and TCRdb retains in-frame clones only, with some absent. The sample lists 57,000 or so clones, roughly 87% occurring once. V dropped 6 bases and J dropped 5; count of bases not matched to a gene: 8. Germline values: CDR1 MNHNY, CDR2 SVGAGI (reference sequence). CDR3 length: 14 amino acids. Sequencing used PBMCs, obtained around atezolizumab (anti-PD-L1) treatment. The gene calls are TRBV6-6 and TRBJ1-1; 8 bases match TRBD1. The sequence derives from a man in his 70s with urothelial cancer. In DNA, the CDR3 is TGTGCCAGCAGCCATACAGGGGGTAGGACTGAAGCTTTCTTT. Protein product: CASSHTGGRTEAFF.